The present T cell receptor (beta chain) was sequenced within a study of cytomegalovirus exposure and HLA in healthy donors (dated by TCRdb to about 2017). About the full investigation: An earlier analysis of approximately 590 of the donors reported 250 to 350 Gb of sequence data and 117 million unique TCR beta sequences from about 200 million T cells. About 300 gigabases of sequencing data and around 80 million unique TCR sequences made up an early release that covered fewer than 650 HLA-typed donors. Of the 398 genotyped donors, over 65% fell in the genetic ancestry cluster associated with self-reported Caucasian donors. The study aimed to test whether cataloging public T cell receptors could reveal signatures of past pathogen exposure. The T cell repertoires of under 700 subjects were profiled by immunosequencing and related to cytomegalovirus serostatus. In addition to the first cohort of 500 to 850 subjects, a separate validation cohort of approximately 130 different subjects was used. The study combined high-throughput TCR immunosequencing, statistical association of individual TCRs with disease status, and machine learning to predict cytomegalovirus infection status. A later analysis re-analyzed previously published TCR beta repertoires from hundreds of donors and added high-resolution HLA genotyping to study TCR occurrence patterns. Rather than drawing on any new phenotypic data, the later analysis identified candidate immune exposures from TCR beta sequences and the way those sequences occurred across donors. In an earlier analysis of 550 to 700 of the donors, high-throughput TCR beta sequencing was used to judge whether each TCR beta V gene segment behaved as functional or pseudogenic. Donor age, sex, ethnicity and CMV serostatus were collected together with the repertoire data. A later genetic analysis used genome-wide SNP genotypes for about 65% of the roughly 700 donors, treating that subset as a discovery cohort. Every repertoire in the discovery cohort had been generated on one and the same sequencing platform. Both class I and class II loci were covered by HLA typing, at four-digit resolution. The number of typed donors differed by locus: 629-630 for A, B, C, DRB1 and DQB1; approximately 530 for DQA1; approximately 600 for DPA1; and approximately 450 for DPB1. Roughly 5 DR-DQ haplotypes were treated as single units for association and clustering because of strong linkage in the cohort. Among 398 genotyped donors of the cohort, an average of around 240,000 unique TCR beta nucleotide sequences were sequenced per donor, roughly a sixth of them non-productive. The paper as a whole reports these results and caveats: Roughly uniform sequencing depth across donors was assumed in presence/absence analyses, although this assumption may not hold. Across donors, most TCR sequences were observed very rarely, whereas some public TCRs were present in many individuals. According to the authors, the approach could potentially be generalized to other disease states and immunological phenotypes. A later analysis associated 16,951 TCR beta sequences with specific HLA alleles at a false discovery rate of 0.05. A cluster of highly shared sequence variants was judged likely to be a technical artifact of the sequencing pipeline. Because some donors lacked HLA typing at each locus, the association tests relied only on the typed subset. A later analysis found that HLA-associated TCR beta chains were more clonally expanded and had lower generation probabilities than equally common non-associated chains. According to a later genetic analysis, donors in an Asian-associated ancestry cluster had fewer N-insertions in productive TCRs than the approximately 670-donor mean. In a later analysis, several top co-occurrence clusters were reported to appear linked to parvovirus B19, influenza, CMV and Epstein-Barr virus. The classifier was reported to diagnose cytomegalovirus status with high specificity and sensitivity in both the original and validation cohorts. Strong co-occurrence of HLA alleles, especially DR and DQ, made assigning TCR associations to individual alleles difficult. Because the 87-base-pair reads could not distinguish some IMGT-functional V segments, including TRBV6-2 and TRBV6-3, those segments were excluded. In a later analysis, the rate of TCR association differed among HLA loci, with DRB1 alleles having the most associated TCRs and HLA-C alleles having the fewest. Broadly in line with IMGT annotations, most TCR beta V segments showed up in productive rearrangements about 90% or about 30% of the time in an earlier analysis of several hundred of the donors. In vitro tests confirmed that a few of the cytomegalovirus-associated TCR beta chains recognize cytomegalovirus antigens. For the cohort, immune exposure information was limited to CMV serostatus. Linkage disequilibrium might explain the correlated functional status among segregating V segments, but an unknown experimental factor could not be excluded. A further reported finding was that TCR beta sequences accurately predicted the HLA-A and HLA-B alleles for most subjects in the first cohort. A total of some 180 TCR beta chains were listed by the study as associated with cytomegalovirus. In a later analysis, most CMV-associated TCR beta chains were found to appear HLA-restricted, with HLA associations seemingly driven largely by CMV exposure. The earlier analysis of 587 of the donors excluded seventeen rarely observed V segments, including chromosome 9 orphons, because counts were too low. In this cohort, only TCR beta chains were sequenced, and detectable features were limited by the absence of alpha or paired-chain data. In a later genetic analysis, a missense DCLRE1C variant was associated with V-gene and J-gene trimming of TCR beta chains, and the association was replicated in an independent cohort.

The cohort comprised fewer than 750 healthy bone marrow donors. At the time of sampling, all cohort members were nominally healthy, though unrecorded immune exposures were likely present. Of the 670 or so cohort members, 250 to 300 had positive CMV serostatus and 350 to 450 had negative CMV serostatus, and CMV serostatus was not recorded for the donor. A peripheral blood sample was provided by each donor, and peripheral blood mononuclear cells were used for TCR beta sequencing. Genomic DNA extraction from the blood cell samples was performed with the Qiagen DNeasy Blood Extraction Kit. CDR1 and CDR2 were assigned from the germline V gene as WSHSY and SAAADI. From the cysteine through the phenylalanine, the CDR3 covers 14 amino acids. Left in the record is the CDR3 DNA by itself, 42 bases read in frame from the first base. V sheds 4 bases and J sheds 7 bases, leaving 14 bases between their ends. This clone was seen more than once but under ten times. Its antigen has not been determined. The record has no base qualities; no much larger clone is one base away.

To prepare the library, the immunoSEQ multiplex PCR assay was applied. For the multiplex PCR, a mixture combining 60 forward primers for TCR Vbeta segments and 13 reverse primers for TCR Jbeta segments was used. The CDR3 region of rearranged TCR beta genes was amplified from genomic DNA with a multiplex PCR assay. The Illumina HiSeq System was used to sequence the amplified TCR beta libraries as 87-base-pair reads. For the original study's pipeline: A later analysis counted some 80 million unique TCR beta chains across the 550 to 700 repertoires, and some 11 million of these chains were shared by at least two donors. A nearest-neighbor algorithm error-corrected the raw reads and collapsed the reads into unique sequences, merging closely related sequences to remove PCR and sequencing errors. To assign V, D and J gene segments, CDR3 sequences were aligned to IMGT reference sequences. For a sequence to be retained, a match of at least six nucleotides was required to both a V gene segment and a J gene segment. Rearrangements were called productive when the CDR3 lacked stop codons and stayed in frame with V and J; all others were non-productive. CDR3 was defined by IMGT convention, running from the second conserved V-encoded cysteine to the conserved J-encoded phenylalanine. The earlier analysis of about 610 of the donors excluded sequences that lacked an unambiguous match to a single V gene segment. An earlier analysis of about 590 of the donors classified V segments as functional when productive rearrangements were above 56.7% and as segregating when the standard deviation between donors was above 5%. A statistical classification framework was built to diagnose cytomegalovirus status from the catalog of TCR beta chain sequences. A later analysis assigned V and J genes by comparing TCR nucleotide sequences with IMGT/GENE-DB human TR gene sequences. Using the TCRdist pipeline, a later analysis assigned CDR3 sequences along with most-parsimonious VDJ recombination scenarios. In a later analysis, every TCR beta chain was defined by the combination of its CDR3 amino acid sequence and its V-gene family, and reads without a unique V-gene family were dropped. A later analysis removed over 500 highly shared, low-generation-probability nucleotide sequences to deal with suspected cross-contamination and a sequencing artifact. In a later analysis, a clonal expansion index was calculated for each public chain from normalized within-repertoire ranks of inferred template counts. In a later analysis, generation probabilities were computed with a VDJ recombination model fitted to out-of-frame rearrangements, and the resulting probabilities were checked against IGoR. Hypergeometric tests were used in a later analysis to score TCR-TCR, TCR-HLA and TCR-CMV co-occurrence, with a repertoire-size bias correction applied to the TCR pairs. False discovery rates were estimated in a later analysis by permuting HLA or CMV assignments 20 times. In a later analysis, co-occurring TCRs were grouped with DBSCAN, and TCRdist sequence similarity was added when clustering was performed within HLA-allele-positive subsets. Co-occurrence clustering excluded repertoires with fewer than 30,000 or more than 120,000 public chains, plus five with anomalous nucleotide sharing. Drawn from immuneACCESS, this table holds only the in-frame rearrangements with V and J called that TCRdb kept. Clones are partly lost; checked studies trace under half to an unresolved V gene and leave the rest unexplained. That table is the source of V, J and clone size, and D and trimming were worked out from the DNA. In all, the sample holds more than 55,000 clones, and approximately 80% of those were seen once. In total, the top ten clones hold roughly 1.6% of the sample.

The receptor comes from a human donor in good health. Recombination connected TRBV10-2 to TRBJ1-5; matching of 6 bases hints at TRBD1 as the D gene. The sequencing input was PBMCs. The DNA is as follows: TGCGCCAGCAGTGCCACAGGGAGGGACCAGCCCCAGCATTTT. This sequence encodes CASSATGRDQPQHF.